This entry is about one TCR beta chain. Its target is not known. V was clipped by 5 bases and J by 5 bases, with 13 bases between them. Germline V CDR1 and CDR2: SGHVS, FNYEAQ. The CDR3 runs 15 residues. In each case, RNA was isolated and then reverse transcribed into cDNA as the sequencing template. Measured with immunoSEQ multiplex PCR; TCRdb has only the in-frame clones, and not every one. The table includes 210,000 or so clones, roughly 66% detected once. The data were taken from a study of CD8+ T cells in alopecia areata. Across the whole study: Treated patients were given 5 to 10 mg oral tofacitinib twice daily. Tofacitinib administration persisted for 6 to 18 months, succeeded by 6 months off drug. Study-wide findings and caveats: Tofacitinib produced a significant decrease in scalp clonality and in expanded CD8+ clones among the top 100. In scalp samples, resident alphabeta T cells of normal skin are also sequenced.

Stated treatment: oral pan-JAK inhibitor, 5-10 mg twice daily. The V gene is TRBV7-6, the J gene TRBJ1-6; D is unclear. This TCR derives from a human donor with alopecia areata. The starting material was CD4+ T cells sorted from blood, obtained around week 44, from a patient treated with tofacitinib. CDR3 nucleotide sequence: TGTGCCAGCAGCCTTGCCAAGGCGGATAATTCACCCCTCCACTTT. Its translation: CASSLAKADNSPLHF.